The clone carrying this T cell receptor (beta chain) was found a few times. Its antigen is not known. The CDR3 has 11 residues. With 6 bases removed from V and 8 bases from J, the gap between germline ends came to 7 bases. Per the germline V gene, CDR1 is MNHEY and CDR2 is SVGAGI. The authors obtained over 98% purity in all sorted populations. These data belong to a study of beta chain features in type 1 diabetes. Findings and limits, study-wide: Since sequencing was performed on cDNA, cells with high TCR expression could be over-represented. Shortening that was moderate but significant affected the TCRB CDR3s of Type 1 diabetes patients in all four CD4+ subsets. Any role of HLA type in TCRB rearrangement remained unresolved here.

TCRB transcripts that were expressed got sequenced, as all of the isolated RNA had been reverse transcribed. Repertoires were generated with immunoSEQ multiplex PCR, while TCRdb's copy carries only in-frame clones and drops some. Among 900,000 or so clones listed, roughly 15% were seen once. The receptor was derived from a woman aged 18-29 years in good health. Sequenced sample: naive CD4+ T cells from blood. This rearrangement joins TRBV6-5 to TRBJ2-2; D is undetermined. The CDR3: CASSFGGELFF. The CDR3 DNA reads TGTGCCAGCAGCTTCGGAGGGGAGCTGTTTTTT.